These 32 T cell receptor beta chains share one sample of origin, sequenced in a study of cytomegalovirus exposure and HLA in healthy donors. Clones were read by immunoSEQ multiplex PCR, and TCRdb kept only the in-frame ones, dropping some. The sample consists of approximately 120,000 clones, about 94% of them appearing once. Material: PBMCs. The receptors were sampled from a young woman in good health and CMV-seronegative.

The rearrangement uses TRBV9 and TRBJ2-7, with TRBD1 as a possible D gene (6 bases). This CDR3 region has 14 residues. Trimming stripped 0 bases from V and 1 base from J, with 8 bases between. The germline V gene encodes CDR1 SGDLS and CDR2 YYNGEE. As DNA, the CDR3 is TGTGCCAGCAGCGTAGGGGGGCAATCCTACGAGCAGTACTTC. Its protein is CASSVGGQSYEQYF.

The rearrangement joins TRBV5-4 to TRBJ2-7; 7 bases map to TRBD1. The germline V gene encodes CDR1 SGHNT and CDR2 YYREEE (reference sequence). V dropped 2 bases and J dropped 5; count of bases not matched to a gene: 7. The CDR3 contains 14 residues. The CDR3 is CASSLIGGADEQYF. The CDR3 DNA reads TGTGCCAGCAGCTTAATAGGGGGCGCGGACGAGCAGTACTTC.

The chain combines TRBV6-5 with TRBJ2-5; 8 nucleotides match TRBD2. The length of the CDR3 is 15 residues. Losses at the gene ends were 6 bases for V and 7 bases for J; bases not matched to a gene: 13. Germline CDR1 is MNHEY and CDR2 is SVGAGI. The CDR3 spells CASRGPTGGRATQYF. The CDR3 DNA is TGTGCCAGCAGGGGGCCTACGGGGGGGCGGGCGACCCAGTACTTC.

Remarks on this clone: Compared with germline, one end of the junction differs, possibly owing to a read error. The rearrangement joins TRBV28 to TRBJ2-7; 11 bases are shared with TRBD1. The CDR3 covers 11 residues. The V gene's germline CDR1 is MDHEN and CDR2 SYDVKM. Here the CDR3 DNA reads TGTGCCAGCAGCAGGGACAGGGGGTCGTCCTTC. Amino acid sequence: CASSRDRGSSF.

This rearrangement joins TRBV11-2 to TRBJ2-1, with D tentatively TRBD2 (6 bases). Germline CDR1 reads SGHAT; CDR2 reads FQNNGV. V shed 5 bases and J shed 2 bases, with 13 bases lying between them. This CDR3 region has 15 residues. This chain's CDR3 is CASSPGTLPYNEQFF. CDR3 nucleotide sequence: TGTGCCAGCAGCCCCGGGACTCTTCCCTACAATGAGCAGTTCTTC.

This chain joins TRBV30 and TRBJ1-5; TRBD1 might be the D (5 bases). The CDR3 is made up of 17 amino acids. Trimming took off 5 bases at V and 0 bases at J, with 20 bases between the two ends. Looked up from germline, CDR1 is GTSNPN and CDR2 is SVGIG (reference sequence). The CDR3 DNA sequence: TGTGCCTGGGACGCACGGGGGTCAACGAATAGCAATCAGCCCCAGCATTTT. Protein product: CAWDARGSTNSNQPQHF. Variable domain in full (rest from reference TRBV30 and TRBJ1-5): SQTIHQWPATLVQPVGSPLSLECTVEGTSNPNLYWYRQAAGRGLQLLFYSVGIGQISSEVPQNLSASRPQDRQFILSSKKLLLSDSGFYLCAWDARGSTNSNQPQHFGDGTRLSIL.

The chain employs TRBV6-5 and TRBJ2-1; TRBD1 matches at 10 bases. V lost 5 bases to trimming and J lost 10 bases; unmatched junction nucleotides: 8. This CDR3 contains 14 residues. Germline CDR1 reads MNHEY; CDR2 reads SVGAGI. The CDR3 coding sequence is TGTGCCAGCAGTAAGACAGGGGGCATAGGGGAGCAGTTCTTC. Its translation: CASSKTGGIGEQFF.

The rearrangement links TRBV11-2 to TRBJ1-1; unclear D gene. Trimming stripped 5 bases from V and 5 bases from J, with 6 bases between. Germline lookup yields CDR1 SGHAT and CDR2 FQNNGV. This CDR3 has 11 residues. DNA for the CDR3: TGTGCCAGCAGCCCCGTAACTGAAGCTTTCTTT. Protein sequence: CASSPVTEAFF.

The sample holds one count of this clone. V is TRBV5-1 and J is TRBJ1-1; D is uncertain. The CDR3 totals 13 residues. Germline CDR1 and CDR2: SGHRS and YFSETQ. V lost 0 bases to trimming and J lost 3 bases, with 6 bases between them. The CDR3 nucleotides read TGCGCCAGCAGCTTGGGGAGGGACACTGAAGCTTTCTTT. It is translated as CASSLGRDTEAFF.

There are a few counts of this clone. The chain has TRBV6-6 and TRBJ1-3; D is perhaps TRBD1 (6 bases). Per the germline V gene, CDR1 is MNHNY and CDR2 is SVGAGI (reference sequence). Trimming cost V 9 bases and J 2 bases, with 17 bases left between them. CDR3 length: 15 residues. The CDR3 is CASQRETGTGNTIYF. Here the CDR3 DNA reads TGTGCCAGTCAACGGGAAACAGGGACTGGAAACACCATATATTTT.

The V gene is TRBV7-9, the J gene TRBJ1-2, with D possibly matching TRBD1 (6 bases). Germline V gene sequence: CDR1 SEHNR, CDR2 FQNEAQ (reference sequence). The CDR3 is 15 residues long. V was clipped by 5 bases and J by 3 bases, with 16 bases between them. CDR3 loop: CASSQGRGGDYGYTF. In DNA, the CDR3 is TGTGCCAGCAGCCAGGGGAGGGGGGGAGACTATGGCTACACCTTC.

J is TRBJ2-7 and V is TRBV5-4; 9 bases fit TRBD1. V gave up 3 bases and J gave up 4 bases; unmatched junction bases: 8. CDR1 is SGHNT, CDR2 YYREEE, per germline (reference sequence). CDR3 length: 15 residues. The CDR3 DNA sequence: TGTGCCAGCAGCTCGGCAGACAGGGGGAAATACGAGCAGTACTTC. It encodes CASSSADRGKYEQYF. The full variable domain, in which reference TRBV5-4 and TRBJ2-7 provide the parts outside the CDR3, is ETGVTQSPTHLIKTRGQQVTLRCSSQSGHNTVSWYQQALGQGPQFIFQYYREEENGRGNFPPRFSGLQFPNYSSELNVNALELDDSALYLCASSSADRGKYEQYFGPGTRLTVT.

The CDR3 is CASVSDRLTGELFF. The DNA of the CDR3 is TGTGCCAGCGTTTCGGACAGACTAACCGGGGAGCTGTTTTTT. The rearrangement joins TRBV2 to TRBJ2-2; D is perhaps TRBD1 (6 bases). V was trimmed by 8 bases and J by 5 bases, leaving 15 bases between them. Germline-derived CDR1 and CDR2 are SNHLY and FYNNEI. This CDR3 is built from 14 residues.

The CDR3 is CASSFGTSGRYNEQFF. CDR3 coding DNA: TGTGCCAGCAGCTTTGGTACTAGCGGGAGGTACAATGAGCAGTTCTTC. The chain employs TRBV7-9 and TRBJ2-1, with 12 bases that match TRBD2. V gave up 3 bases and J gave up 4 bases; unmatched junction bases: 4. This CDR3 comprises 16 residues. In germline, CDR1 is SEHNR, CDR2 FQNEAQ (reference sequence).

The V gene is TRBV2, the J gene TRBJ2-1; a possible D gene is TRBD2 (6 bases). Trimming shortened V by 11 bases and J by 5 bases, and 16 bases separated the two germline ends. This CDR3 is built from 13 residues. Germline V lookup: CDR1 SNHLY, CDR2 FYNNEI. The CDR3 nucleotides read TGTGCCCTCGGGGGATATACCAACAATGAGCAGTTCTTC. This codes for CALGGYTNNEQFF.

The chain couples TRBV7-2 to TRBJ2-1; tentatively, D is TRBD2 (6 bases). V lost 11 bases to trimming and J lost 2 bases, with 13 bases between them. Germline CDR1 reads SGHTA; CDR2 reads FQGNSA. The CDR3 sequence is 13 residues long. The chain's CDR3 is CAGRESPYNEQFF. The CDR3 DNA is TGTGCCGGGCGGGAATCACCCTACAATGAGCAGTTCTTC.

DNA of the CDR3: TGTGCCAGCAGCCGGAACAGGGATCTCGGGGAGCTGTTTTTT. Residues: CASSRNRDLGELFF. The genes are TRBV5-8 and TRBJ2-2; TRBD1 might be the D (6 bases). This CDR3 has 14 amino acids. CDR1 SGHTS and CDR2 YDEGEE come from the germline V gene. V was trimmed by 4 bases and J by 7 bases, leaving 14 bases between them.

This sequence joins TRBV30 and TRBJ2-5; 9 bases are shared with TRBD1. Germline V gives CDR1 GTSNPN, CDR2 SVGIG (reference sequence). CDR3 length: 13 residues. The J segment lost 3 bases and the V segment lost 4 bases, leaving 3 bases of the junction unmatched. The CDR3 nucleotides are TGTGCCTGGAACAGGGGGCTAGAAGAGACCCAGTACTTC. It encodes CAWNRGLEETQYF. The full variable domain, its missing parts supplied by reference TRBV30 and TRBJ2-5, is SQTIHQWPATLVQPVGSPLSLECTVEGTSNPNLYWYRQAAGRGLQLLFYSVGIGQISSEVPQNLSASRPQDRQFILSSKKLLLSDSGFYLCAWNRGLEETQYFGPGTRLLVL.

The chain joins TRBV5-6 to TRBJ1-5, with TRBD1 matching over 7 bases. Germline V CDR1 and CDR2: SGHDT, YYEEEE. The CDR3 has 13 residues. J gave up 4 bases and V 6 bases, and 4 bases lay outside the gene matches. CDR3 sequence (DNA): TGTGCCAGCACAAACAGGGGAAATCAGCCCCAGCATTTT. Its protein product is CASTNRGNQPQHF. Filled out from reference TRBV5-6 and TRBJ1-5, the complete variable domain reads DAGVTQSPTHLIKTRGQQVTLRCSPKSGHDTVSWYQQALGQGPQFIFQYYEEEERQRGNFPDRFSGHQFPNYSSELNVNALLLGDSALYLCASTNRGNQPQHFGDGTRLSIL.

The chain links TRBV5-1 to TRBJ1-2; TRBD1 matches 7 bases. Germline loops: CDR1 SGHRS, CDR2 YFSETQ. V trimming: 1 base; J trimming: 3 bases; junction bases outside the gene matches: 3. The CDR3 sequence is 14 residues long. In nucleotides, the CDR3 is TGCGCCAGCAGCTTGACAACAGGGGACTATGGCTACACCTTC. This codes for CASSLTTGDYGYTF.

This chain links TRBV2 with TRBJ2-3; TRBD2 aligns across 11 bases. CDR1 and CDR2 from the germline V gene are SNHLY and FYNNEI. The J segment lost 3 bases and the V segment lost 6 bases, leaving 11 bases of the junction unmatched. This CDR3 has 17 residues. The CDR3 DNA sequence: TGTGCCAGCAGGGGGATTACTAGCGGGAGTTCTACAGATACGCAGTATTTT. This sequence encodes CASRGITSGSSTDTQYF.

This sequence joins TRBV19 and TRBJ2-7; possibly TRBD2 for D (6 bases). This CDR3 spans 15 amino acids. Trimming removed 9 bases from V and 2 bases from J, with 20 bases in between. Germline assignment: CDR1 LNHDA and CDR2 SQIVND (reference sequence). DNA of the CDR3: TGTGCCAGCAGCTATCGGGGAGGAGAGACCTACGAGCAGTACTTC. It specifies CASSYRGGETYEQYF. Filled out from reference TRBV19 and TRBJ2-7, the complete variable domain reads DGGITQSPKYLFRKEGQNVTLSCEQNLNHDAMYWYRQDPGQGLRLIYYSQIVNDFQKGDIAEGYSVSREKKESFPLTVTSAQKNPTAFYLCASSYRGGETYEQYFGPGTRLTVT.

The chain links TRBV7-9 to TRBJ1-1; D might be TRBD1 (5 bases). This CDR3 has 15 amino acids. V lost 5 bases to trimming and J lost 4 bases, with 17 bases between them. Germline V gives CDR1 SEHNR, CDR2 FQNEAQ (reference sequence). This CDR3 reads CASSKASRGVTEAFF. The CDR3 DNA reads as TGTGCCAGCAGCAAAGCGTCCCGGGGGGTCACTGAAGCTTTCTTT.

This chain connects TRBV7-9 to TRBJ1-2, with TRBD1 as a possible D gene (6 bases). V was trimmed by 5 bases and J by 2 bases, leaving 9 bases between them. Germline CDR1 reads SEHNR; CDR2 reads FQNEAQ (reference sequence). There are 13 residues in the CDR3. CDR3 amino acids: CASSRQANYGYTF. For the CDR3, the DNA is TGTGCCAGCAGCCGACAGGCGAACTATGGCTACACCTTC.

The rearrangement links TRBV7-2 to TRBJ2-1, with 10 positions matching TRBD2. Germline V gives CDR1 SGHTA, CDR2 FQGNSA. J gave up 2 bases and V 5 bases, and 15 bases lay outside the gene matches. The CDR3 contains 19 residues. The CDR3 region has the DNA TGTGCCAGCAGCCCAAGGGCAGGGAGCGGGAGGGGACCCTACAATGAGCAGTTCTTC. Amino acids: CASSPRAGSGRGPYNEQFF.

The CDR3, as DNA: TGTGCCAGCAGTGGATCGGGACAGGGGACCTACGAGCAGTACTTC. Encoded protein: CASSGSGQGTYEQYF. The J gene is TRBJ2-7, the V gene TRBV28, with 10 bases fitting TRBD1. Germline V gene data show CDR1 as MDHEN and CDR2 as SYDVKM. CDR3 length: 15 amino acids. J gave up 2 bases and V 5 bases, and 6 bases lay outside the gene matches.

The chain uses TRBV5-1 and TRBJ1-1; no definite D call. CDR1 is SGHRS and CDR2 is YFSETQ in the germline V gene. The CDR3 is made up of 14 amino acids. Trimming removed 6 bases at V and 4 bases at J, with 16 bases between. In nucleotides, the CDR3 is TGCGCCAGCAACACCGGGAGAAGAAGCACTGAAGCTTTCTTT. It encodes CASNTGRRSTEAFF. The full variable domain, rest sourced from reference TRBV5-1 and TRBJ1-1, is KAGVTQTPRYLIKTRGQQVTLSCSPISGHRSVSWYQQTPGQGLQFLFEYFSETQRNKGNFPGRFSGRQFSNSRSEMNVSTLELGDSALYLCASNTGRRSTEAFFGQGTRLTVV.

This chain uses TRBV6-1 with TRBJ1-5; 9 bases match TRBD1. Trimming removed 6 bases from V and 9 bases from J; junction bases left unmatched: 9. This CDR3 has 14 residues. Germline V gene lookup returns CDR1 MNHNS and CDR2 SASEGT. CDR3: CASRPGQGHSPQHF. The CDR3 DNA is TGTGCCAGCAGACCGGGACAGGGACACTCGCCCCAGCATTTT.

CDR3: CASSDWGQGNRTMTEAFF. In DNA form, the CDR3 reads TGTGCCAGCAGTGACTGGGGGCAGGGTAACAGAACTATGACTGAAGCTTTCTTT. The V gene is TRBV2, the J gene TRBJ1-1; maybe TRBD1 (6 bases). CDR1 and CDR2 (germline): SNHLY, FYNNEI. This CDR3 has 18 residues. Trimming left V 3 bases short and J 5 bases short, with 25 bases between.

V gene TRBV2 combines with J gene TRBJ2-7; D ambiguous. Per the germline V gene, CDR1 is SNHLY and CDR2 is FYNNEI. V was clipped by 5 bases and J by 4 bases, with 12 bases between them. The CDR3 spans 13 residues. The CDR3 DNA sequence: TGTGCCAGCAGTTTTGCAGATCAATACGAGCAGTACTTC. As protein: CASSFADQYEQYF.

The J gene is TRBJ2-7, the V gene TRBV11-2; D unclear. CDR3 length: 15 residues. Germline V gene sequence: CDR1 SGHAT, CDR2 FQNNGV. V was clipped by 2 bases and J by 0 bases, with 11 bases between them. The CDR3 region has the DNA TGTGCCAGCAGCTTACTCTTTGTCGGCTCCTACGAGCAGTACTTC. As protein: CASSLLFVGSYEQYF.

The genes are TRBV5-6 and TRBJ2-4; D is perhaps TRBD2 (5 bases). Trimming shortened V by 0 bases and J by 1 base, and 11 bases separated the two germline ends. The germline V gene encodes CDR1 SGHDT and CDR2 YYEEEE. The CDR3 contains 16 residues. Here the CDR3 reads CASSLGFGGAKNIQYF. DNA of the CDR3: TGTGCCAGCAGCTTGGGGTTTGGCGGGGCCAAAAACATTCAGTACTTC.